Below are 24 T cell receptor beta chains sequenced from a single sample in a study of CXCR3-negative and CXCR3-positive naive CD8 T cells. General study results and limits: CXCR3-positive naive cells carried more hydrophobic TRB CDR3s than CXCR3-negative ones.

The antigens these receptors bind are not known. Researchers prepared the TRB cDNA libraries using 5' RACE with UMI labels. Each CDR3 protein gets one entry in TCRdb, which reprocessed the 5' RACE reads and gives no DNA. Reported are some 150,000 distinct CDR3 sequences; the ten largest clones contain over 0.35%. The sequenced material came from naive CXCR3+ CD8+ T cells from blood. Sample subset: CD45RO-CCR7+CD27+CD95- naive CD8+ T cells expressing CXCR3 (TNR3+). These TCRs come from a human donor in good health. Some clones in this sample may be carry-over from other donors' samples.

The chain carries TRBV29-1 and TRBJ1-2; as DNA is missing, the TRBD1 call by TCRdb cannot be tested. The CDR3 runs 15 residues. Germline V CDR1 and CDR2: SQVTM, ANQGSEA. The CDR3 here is CSVEDRSLQAYGYTF.

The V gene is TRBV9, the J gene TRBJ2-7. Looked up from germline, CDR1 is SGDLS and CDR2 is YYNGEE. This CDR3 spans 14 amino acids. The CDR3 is CASSVGSGLYEQYF.

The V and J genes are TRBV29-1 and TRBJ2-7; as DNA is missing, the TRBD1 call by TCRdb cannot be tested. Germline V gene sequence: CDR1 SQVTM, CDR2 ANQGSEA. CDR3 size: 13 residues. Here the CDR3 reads CSVRPTGEDEQYF.

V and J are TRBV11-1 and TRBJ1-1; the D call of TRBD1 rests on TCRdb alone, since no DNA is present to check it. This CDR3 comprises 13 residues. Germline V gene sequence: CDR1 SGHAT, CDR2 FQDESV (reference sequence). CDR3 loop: CASRERGGTEAFF.

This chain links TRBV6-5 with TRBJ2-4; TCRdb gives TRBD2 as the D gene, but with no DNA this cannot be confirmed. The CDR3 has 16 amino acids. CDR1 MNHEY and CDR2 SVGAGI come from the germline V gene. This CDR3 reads CASSYDLAGAKNIQYF.

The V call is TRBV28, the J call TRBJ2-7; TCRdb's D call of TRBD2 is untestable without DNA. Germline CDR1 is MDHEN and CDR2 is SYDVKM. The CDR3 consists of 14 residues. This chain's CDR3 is CASSGTGPSYEQYF.

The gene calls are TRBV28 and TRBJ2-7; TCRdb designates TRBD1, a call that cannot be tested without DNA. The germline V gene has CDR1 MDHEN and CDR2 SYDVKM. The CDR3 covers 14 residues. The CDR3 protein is CASRTDRGLYEQYF.

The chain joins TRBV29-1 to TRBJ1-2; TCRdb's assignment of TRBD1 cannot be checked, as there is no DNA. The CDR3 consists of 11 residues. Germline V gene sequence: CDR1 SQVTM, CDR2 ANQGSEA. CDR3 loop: CSVLEGYGYTF.

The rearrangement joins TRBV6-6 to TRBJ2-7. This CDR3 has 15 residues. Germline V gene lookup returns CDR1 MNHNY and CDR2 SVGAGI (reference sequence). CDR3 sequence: CASSYSGRTSYEQYF.

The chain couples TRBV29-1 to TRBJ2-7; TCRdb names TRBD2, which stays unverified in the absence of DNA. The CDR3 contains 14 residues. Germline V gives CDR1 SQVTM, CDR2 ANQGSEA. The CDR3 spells CSVVLLAGVYEQYF.

The CDR3 region is CSVEEGWGTEAFF. V and J are TRBV29-1 and TRBJ1-1. The germline V gene has CDR1 SQVTM and CDR2 ANQGSEA. CDR3 size: 13 residues.

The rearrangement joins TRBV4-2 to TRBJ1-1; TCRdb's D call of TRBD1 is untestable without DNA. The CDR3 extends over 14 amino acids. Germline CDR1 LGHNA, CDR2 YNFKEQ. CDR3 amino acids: CASTNARGATEAFF.

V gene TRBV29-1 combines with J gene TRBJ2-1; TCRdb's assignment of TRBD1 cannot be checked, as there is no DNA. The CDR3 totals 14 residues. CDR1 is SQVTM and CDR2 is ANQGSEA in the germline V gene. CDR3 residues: CSVDGDVLNNEQFF.

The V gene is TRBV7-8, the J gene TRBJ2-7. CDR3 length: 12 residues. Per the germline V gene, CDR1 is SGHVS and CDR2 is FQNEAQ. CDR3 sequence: CASSLGSFEQYF.

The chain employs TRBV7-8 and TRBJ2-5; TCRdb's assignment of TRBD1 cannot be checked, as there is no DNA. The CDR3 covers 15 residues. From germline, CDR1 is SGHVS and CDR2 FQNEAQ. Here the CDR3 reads CASSPSGAQGETQYF.

The CDR3 sequence is CASRSTESSYEQYF. This sequence joins TRBV28 and TRBJ2-7; TCRdb's assignment of TRBD1 cannot be checked, as there is no DNA. The CDR3 contains 14 residues. Per germline, CDR1 MDHEN and CDR2 SYDVKM.

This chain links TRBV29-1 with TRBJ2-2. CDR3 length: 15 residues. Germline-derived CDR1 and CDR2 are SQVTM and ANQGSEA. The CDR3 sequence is CSVEDGVTTTGELFF.

The CDR3 region is CASSPGHLLDEQYF. The genes are TRBV19 and TRBJ2-7; TCRdb's D call of TRBD1 is untestable without DNA. Germline V gene sequence: CDR1 LNHDA, CDR2 SQIVND (reference sequence). The CDR3 is made up of 14 amino acids.

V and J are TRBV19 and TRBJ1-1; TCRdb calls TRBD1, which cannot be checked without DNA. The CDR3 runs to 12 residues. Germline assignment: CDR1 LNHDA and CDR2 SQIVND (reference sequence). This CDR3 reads CATGYQNTEAFF.

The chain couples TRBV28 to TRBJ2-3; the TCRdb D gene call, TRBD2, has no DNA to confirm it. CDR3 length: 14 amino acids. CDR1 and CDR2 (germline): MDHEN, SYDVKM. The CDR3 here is CASSLGLNGDTQYF.

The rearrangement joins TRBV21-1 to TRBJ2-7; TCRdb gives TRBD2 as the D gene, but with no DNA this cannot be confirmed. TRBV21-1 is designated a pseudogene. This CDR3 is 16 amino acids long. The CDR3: CAGSKGTSGCSYEQYF.

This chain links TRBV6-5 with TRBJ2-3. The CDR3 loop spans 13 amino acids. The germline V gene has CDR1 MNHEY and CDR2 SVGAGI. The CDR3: CASSYQVADTQYF.

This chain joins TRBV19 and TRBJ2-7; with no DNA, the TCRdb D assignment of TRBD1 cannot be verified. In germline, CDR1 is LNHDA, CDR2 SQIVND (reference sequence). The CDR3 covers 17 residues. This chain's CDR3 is CASSIRTVHGISYEQYF.

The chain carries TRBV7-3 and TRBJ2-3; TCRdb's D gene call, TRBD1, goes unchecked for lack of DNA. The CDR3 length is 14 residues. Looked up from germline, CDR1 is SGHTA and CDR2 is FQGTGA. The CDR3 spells CASSSYGTTDTQYF.